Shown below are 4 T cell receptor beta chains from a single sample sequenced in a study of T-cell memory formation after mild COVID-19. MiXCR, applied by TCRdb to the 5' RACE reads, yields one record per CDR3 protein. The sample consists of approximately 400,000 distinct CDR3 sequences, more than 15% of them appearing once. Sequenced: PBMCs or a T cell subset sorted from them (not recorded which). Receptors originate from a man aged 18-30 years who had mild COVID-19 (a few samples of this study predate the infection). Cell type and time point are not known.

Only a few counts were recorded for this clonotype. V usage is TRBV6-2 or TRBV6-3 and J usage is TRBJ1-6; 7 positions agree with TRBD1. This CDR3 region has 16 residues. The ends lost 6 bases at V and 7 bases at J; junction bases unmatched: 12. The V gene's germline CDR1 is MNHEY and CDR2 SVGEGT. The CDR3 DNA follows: TGTGCCAGCAGACCCCTGCAGAGACAGGGAAATTCACCCCTCCACTTT. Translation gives CASRPLQRQGNSPLHF.

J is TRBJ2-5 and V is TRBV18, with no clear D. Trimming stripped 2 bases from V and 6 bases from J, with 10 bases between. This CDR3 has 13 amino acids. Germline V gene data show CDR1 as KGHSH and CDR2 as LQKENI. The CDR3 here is CASSPAEAKTQYF. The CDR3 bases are TGTGCCAGCTCACCAGCAGAGGCCAAGACCCAGTACTTC.

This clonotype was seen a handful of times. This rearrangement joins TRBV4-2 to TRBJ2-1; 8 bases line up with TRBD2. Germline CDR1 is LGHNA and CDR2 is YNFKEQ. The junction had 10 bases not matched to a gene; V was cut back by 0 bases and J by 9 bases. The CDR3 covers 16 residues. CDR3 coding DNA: TGTGCCAGCAGCCAAGAGGGGACTAGGGGCCGACGTGAGCAGTTCTTC. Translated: CASSQEGTRGRREQFF.

CDR3 sequence (DNA): TGTGCCAGCAGCCCTCCGAATTTCGGCCAGCAGTACTTC. It yields the protein CASSPPNFGQQYF. This sequence joins TRBV11-2 and TRBJ2-7; no definite D call. Trimming left V 5 bases short and J 8 bases short, with 16 bases between. The CDR3 totals 13 residues. CDR1 and CDR2 (germline): SGHAT, FQNNGV.